A selection of T cell receptor beta chains follows, all from one sample in a study of molecular identifiers for immune sequencing clone quantification. Each CDR3 protein is one row after TCRdb ran MiXCR on the PCR reads. The repertoire includes hundreds of thousands of distinct CDR3 sequences, about 25% of them detected once, and around 0.78% sits in the top ten. The specimen sequenced was naive CD8+ T cells from blood, with Jurkat cell RNA spiked in. These receptors all stem from a human donor in good health. Some libraries in this study had Jurkat cell RNA spiked in. Both conserved end residues are part of each CDR3. D genes are given only for firm matches. Clone size is stated in some rows and not others, as once, few, many or a class when expanded.

V gene	J gene	clone size	D gene	CDR3 protein	CDR3 DNA
TRBV30	TRBJ2-7	many	NA	CAWSVSLGEQYF	TGTGCCTGGAGTGTATCCCTGGGGGAGCAGTACTTC
TRBV28	TRBJ2-7	many	TRBD1	CASSLFQGAESYEQYF	TGTGCCAGCAGTTTATTCCAGGGGGCCGAATCCTACGAGCAGTACTTC
TRBV19	TRBJ1-5	few	NA	CASTPGGLQPQHF	TGTGCCAGTACCCCCGGGGGGCTTCAGCCCCAGCATTTT
TRBV7-9	TRBJ2-5	many	NA	CASSSNHRTQETQYF	TGTGCCAGCAGCTCTAACCACAGGACACAAGAGACCCAGTACTTC
TRBV4-3	TRBJ2-2	many	TRBD1	CASSQEIWTGGAAGELFF	TGCGCCAGCAGCCAAGAGATTTGGACAGGGGGCGCCGCCGGGGAGCTGTTTTTT
TRBV29-1	TRBJ1-2	once	NA	CSVEGGPDLYGYTF	TGCAGCGTTGAAGGGGGGCCAGATCTCTATGGCTACACCTTC
TRBV11-2	TRBJ1-3	NA	NA	CASSATNNQDTIYF	TGTGCCAGCAGCGCCACCAACAATCAGGACACCATATATTTT
TRBV7-9	TRBJ2-1	NA	TRBD2	CASSRIAGGRLDNAQFF	TGTGCCAGCAGCCGGATAGCGGGGGGGCGACTGGACAATGCGCAGTTCTTC
TRBV4-3	TRBJ1-1	NA	NA	CARSQDRNTEAFF	TGCGCCCGCAGCCAAGATAGGAACACTGAAGCTTTCTTT
TRBV19	TRBJ2-7	few	NA	CASSPVPRGYYEQYF	TGTGCCAGTAGCCCTGTTCCTCGGGGTTACTACGAGCAGTACTTC
TRBV7-9	TRBJ2-7	few	TRBD2	CASSNPTGLAGSYEQYF	TGTGCCAGCAGCAACCCAACGGGGCTAGCGGGCTCCTACGAGCAGTACTTC
TRBV19	TRBJ1-6	NA	TRBD1	CASSTRRGQGASPLHF	TGTGCCAGTAGTACAAGGAGGGGGCAGGGGGCTTCACCCCTCCACTTT
TRBV29-1	TRBJ2-5	many	NA	CSVEKWQGGFQETQYF	TGCAGCGTTGAAAAATGGCAGGGCGGATTCCAAGAGACCCAGTACTTC
TRBV28	TRBJ2-3	NA	TRBD1	CASSQDPGTGGAGAPPYF	TGTGCCAGCAGCCAGGACCCCGGGACAGGGGGCGCGGGGGCTCCGCCGTATTTT
TRBV12-3/TRBV12-4	TRBJ2-5	many	TRBD2	CASSFDGTRTSQETQYF	TGTGCCAGCAGTTTTGATGGGACTAGAACATCCCAAGAGACCCAGTACTTC
TRBV21-1	TRBJ1-5	NA	NA	CASSPGQGAVCNQPQHF	TGTGCCAGCAGCCCGGGACAGGGGGCCGTATGCAATCAGCCCCAGCATTTT
TRBV7-9	TRBJ2-7	NA	NA	CASSVPRGGRSNEQYF	TGTGCCAGCAGCGTCCCCAGGGGGGGGCGGAGTAACGAGCAGTACTTC
TRBV27	TRBJ2-3	NA	NA	CASSSLGGSTGTDTQYF	TGTGCCAGCAGTTCCCTCGGGGGTAGCACAGGCACAGATACGCAGTATTTT
TRBV6-5	TRBJ2-1	few	NA	CASSYDGSYNEQFF	TGTGCCAGCAGTTATGACGGCTCCTACAATGAGCAGTTCTTC
TRBV11-2	TRBJ1-4	NA	NA	CASSFDSATLNEKLFF	TGTGCCAGCAGCTTCGATAGCGCGACTCTTAATGAAAAACTGTTTTTT
TRBV20-1	TRBJ2-1	few	TRBD2	CSPSPPGTSGSIEQFF	TGCAGTCCCTCACCCCCCGGGACTAGCGGGTCTATTGAGCAGTTCTTC
TRBV7-9	TRBJ2-5	NA	NA	CASSPRLGLETQCF	TGTGCCAGCAGCCCGAGACTGGGGCTGGAGACCCAGTGCTTC
TRBV12-3/TRBV12-4	TRBJ2-2	many	NA	CASSFLNQGGPGTGELFF	TGTGCCAGCAGTTTTCTTAATCAGGGAGGCCCGGGGACCGGGGAGCTGTTTTTT
TRBV6-5	TRBJ2-2	NA	NA	CASSYSGPNTGELFF	TGTGCCAGCAGTTACTCAGGCCCGAACACCGGGGAGCTGTTTTTT